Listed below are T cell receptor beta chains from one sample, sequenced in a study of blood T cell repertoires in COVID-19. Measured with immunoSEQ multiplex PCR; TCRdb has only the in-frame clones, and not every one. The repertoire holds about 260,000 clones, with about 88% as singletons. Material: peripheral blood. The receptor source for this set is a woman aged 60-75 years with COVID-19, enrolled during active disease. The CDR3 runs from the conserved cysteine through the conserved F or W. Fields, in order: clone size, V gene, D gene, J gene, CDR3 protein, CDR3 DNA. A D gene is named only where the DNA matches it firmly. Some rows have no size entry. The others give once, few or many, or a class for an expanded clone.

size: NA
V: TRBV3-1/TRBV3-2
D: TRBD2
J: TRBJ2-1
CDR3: CASSQDGASGSMGQFF
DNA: TGTGCCAGCAGCCAAGATGGGGCTAGCGGGAGCATGGGGCAGTTCTTC

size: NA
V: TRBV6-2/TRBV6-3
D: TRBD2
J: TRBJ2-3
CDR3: CASSDRLAGEDTQYF
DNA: TGTGCCAGCAGTGACCGACTAGCGGGAGAAGATACGCAGTATTTT

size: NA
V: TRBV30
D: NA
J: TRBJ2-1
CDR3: CAWKRASSYNEQFF
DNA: TGTGCCTGGAAGCGGGCAAGCTCCTACAATGAGCAGTTCTTC

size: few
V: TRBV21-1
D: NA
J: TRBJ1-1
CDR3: CASSDRQGIKNTEAFF
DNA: TGTGCCAGCAGCGACCGACAGGGAATAAAGAACACTGAAGCTTTCTTT

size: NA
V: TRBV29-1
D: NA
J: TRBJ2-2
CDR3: CSVDVGGTGELFF
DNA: TGCAGCGTCGATGTCGGGGGTACCGGGGAGCTGTTTTTT

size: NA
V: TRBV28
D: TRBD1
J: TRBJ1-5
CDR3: CASSTGGPLPQHF
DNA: TGTGCCAGCAGTACAGGGGGCCCCTTGCCCCAGCATTTT

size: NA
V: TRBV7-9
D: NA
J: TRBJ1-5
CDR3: CASSPAGRGSGQPQHF
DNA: TGTGCCAGCAGCCCGGCCGGACGAGGATCGGGGCAGCCCCAGCATTTT

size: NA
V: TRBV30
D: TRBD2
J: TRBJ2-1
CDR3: CAWSPGLARDEQFF
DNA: TGTGCCTGGAGCCCGGGACTAGCGAGGGATGAGCAGTTCTTC

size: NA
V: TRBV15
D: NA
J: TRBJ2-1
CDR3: CATSRDYGEGWDNEQFF
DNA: TGTGCCACCAGCAGAGATTATGGCGAGGGCTGGGACAATGAGCAGTTCTTC

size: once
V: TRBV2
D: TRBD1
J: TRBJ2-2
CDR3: CASKMTGGETGELFF
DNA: TGTGCCAGCAAGATGACAGGGGGAGAGACCGGGGAGCTGTTTTTT

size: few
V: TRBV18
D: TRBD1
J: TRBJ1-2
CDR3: CASSRRQGDEGYTF
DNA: TGTGCCAGCTCACGACGACAGGGTGATGAGGGCTACACCTTC

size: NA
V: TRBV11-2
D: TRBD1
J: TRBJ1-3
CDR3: CASSQTYGTVSGNTIYF
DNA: TGTGCCAGCAGCCAAACGTACGGGACAGTCTCTGGAAACACCATATATTTT

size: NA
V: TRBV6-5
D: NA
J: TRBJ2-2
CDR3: CASRSTGELFF
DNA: TGTGCCAGCAGGTCTACCGGGGAGCTGTTTTTT

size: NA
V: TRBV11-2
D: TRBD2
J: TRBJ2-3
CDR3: CASSSGGSTDTQYF
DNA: TGTGCCAGCAGCTCGGGGGGGTCCACAGATACGCAGTATTTT

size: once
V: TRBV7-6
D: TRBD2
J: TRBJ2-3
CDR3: CASSLLSSGRTDTQYF
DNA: TGTGCCAGCAGCTTATTGTCTAGCGGGAGAACAGATACGCAGTATTTT

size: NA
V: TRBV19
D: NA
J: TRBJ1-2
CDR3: CASSIGYSGNYGYTF
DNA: TGTGCCAGTAGTATAGGTTACAGTGGAAACTATGGCTACACCTTC

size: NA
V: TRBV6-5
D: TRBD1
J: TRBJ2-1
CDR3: CASSYGRGGNGQFF
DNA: TGTGCCAGCAGTTACGGGAGAGGGGGCAATGGGCAGTTCTTC